One sample yielded the 9 T cell receptor beta chains listed below, sequenced in a study of monozygotic twins with inflammatory bowel disease. For each CDR3 protein, TCRdb gives one entry from its re-call of the 5' RACE reads, without DNA. The sample features about 300,000 distinct CDR3 sequences, with more than 4.5% in its top ten. The specimen was blood. Source of these receptors: a human donor with ulcerative colitis or Crohn's disease, or a healthy co-twin of an affected twin (not recorded which).

This chain uses TRBV14 with TRBJ2-7. The germline V gene encodes CDR1 SGHDN and CDR2 FVKESK. The CDR3 is made up of 13 amino acids. The CDR3 spells CASSHGIAYEQYF.

The gene calls are TRBV7-2 and TRBJ2-7; TCRdb reports TRBD2, a call that lacks DNA to check it against. This CDR3 spans 17 amino acids. The V gene's germline CDR1 is SGHTA and CDR2 FQGNSA. CDR3 region: CASSLNSSGRRSGEQYF.

The chain has TRBV12-3 or TRBV12-4 and TRBJ2-4; TCRdb proposes TRBD1, but this gene call is untestable without DNA. The CDR3 is 16 amino acids. CDR3 residues: CASSLGQGGAKNIQYF.

The chain couples TRBV30 to TRBJ2-7. Germline V gene sequence: CDR1 GTSNPN, CDR2 SVGIG (reference sequence). CDR3 length: 14 amino acids. CDR3 amino acids: CAWSVTGISYEQYF.

The chain joins TRBV7-2 to TRBJ2-1; TCRdb's D call of TRBD2 is untestable without DNA. Germline assignment: CDR1 SGHTA and CDR2 FQGNSA. This CDR3 contains 17 residues. The CDR3 loop is CASSSRVWGSAYNEQFF.

The chain joins TRBV7-9 to TRBJ2-2; TCRdb's D call of TRBD1 is untestable without DNA. Germline assignment: CDR1 SEHNR and CDR2 FQNEAQ (reference sequence). This CDR3 contains 12 residues. This chain's CDR3 is CASSLTERRLFF.

The chain combines TRBV4-3 with TRBJ2-7. The V gene's germline CDR1 is LGHNA and CDR2 YSLEER. The CDR3 loop spans 14 amino acids. The CDR3 sequence: CASSPMGSRYEQYF.

The J gene is TRBJ1-1, the V gene TRBV12-3 or TRBV12-4. The CDR3 runs 12 residues. This CDR3 is CASSSVGTEAFF.

The CDR3 protein is CASSLGFGSRGSETQYF. The rearrangement joins TRBV28 to TRBJ2-5; the TCRdb call, TRBD2, lacks DNA for checking. The V gene's germline CDR1 is MDHEN and CDR2 SYDVKM. The CDR3 covers 17 residues.